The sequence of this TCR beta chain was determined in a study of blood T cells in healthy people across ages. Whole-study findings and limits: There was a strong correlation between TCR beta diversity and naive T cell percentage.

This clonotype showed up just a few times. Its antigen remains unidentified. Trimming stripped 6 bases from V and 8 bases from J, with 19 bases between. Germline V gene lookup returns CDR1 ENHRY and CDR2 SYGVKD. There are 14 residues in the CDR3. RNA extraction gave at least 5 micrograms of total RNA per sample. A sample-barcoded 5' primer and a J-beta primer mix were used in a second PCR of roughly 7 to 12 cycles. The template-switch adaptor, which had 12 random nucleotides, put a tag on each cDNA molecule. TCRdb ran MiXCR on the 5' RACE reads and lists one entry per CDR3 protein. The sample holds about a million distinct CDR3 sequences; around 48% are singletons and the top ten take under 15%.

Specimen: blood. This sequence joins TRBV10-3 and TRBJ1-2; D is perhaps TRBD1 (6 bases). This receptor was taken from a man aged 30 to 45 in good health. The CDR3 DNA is TGTGCCATCAGCCTTGCTGGGGGCAATGGGGGCTACACCTTC. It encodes CAISLAGGNGGYTF.